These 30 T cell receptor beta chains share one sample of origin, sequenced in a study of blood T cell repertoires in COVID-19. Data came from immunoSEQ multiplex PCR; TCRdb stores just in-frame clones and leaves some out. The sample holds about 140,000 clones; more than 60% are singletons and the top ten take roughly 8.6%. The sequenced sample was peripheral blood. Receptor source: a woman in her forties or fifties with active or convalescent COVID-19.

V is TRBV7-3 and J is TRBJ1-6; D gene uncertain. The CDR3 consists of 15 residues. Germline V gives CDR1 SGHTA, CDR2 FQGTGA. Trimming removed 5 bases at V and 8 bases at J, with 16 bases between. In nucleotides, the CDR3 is TGTGCCAGCAGCCACCGACACTCTTCGGATTCACCCCTCCACTTT. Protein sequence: CASSHRHSSDSPLHF.

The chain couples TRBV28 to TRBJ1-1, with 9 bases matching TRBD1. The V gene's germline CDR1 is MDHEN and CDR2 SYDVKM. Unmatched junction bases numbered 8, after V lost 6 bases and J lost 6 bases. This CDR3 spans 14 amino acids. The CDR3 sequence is CASSLQGARAEAFF. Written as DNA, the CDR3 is TGTGCCAGCAGCTTACAGGGGGCGCGGGCTGAAGCTTTCTTT.

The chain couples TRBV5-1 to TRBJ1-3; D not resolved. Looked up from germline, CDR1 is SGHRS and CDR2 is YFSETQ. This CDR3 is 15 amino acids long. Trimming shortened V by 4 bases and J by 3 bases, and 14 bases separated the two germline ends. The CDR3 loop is CASSQSSSSGNTIYF. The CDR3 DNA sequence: TGCGCCAGCAGCCAGTCGTCATCCAGTGGAAACACCATATATTTT.

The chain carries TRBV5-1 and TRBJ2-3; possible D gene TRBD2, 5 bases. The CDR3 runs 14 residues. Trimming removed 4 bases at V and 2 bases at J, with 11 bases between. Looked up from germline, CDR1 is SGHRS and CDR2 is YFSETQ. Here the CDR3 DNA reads TGCGCCAGCAGCCAAGGACTTAACACAGATACGCAGTATTTT. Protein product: CASSQGLNTDTQYF.

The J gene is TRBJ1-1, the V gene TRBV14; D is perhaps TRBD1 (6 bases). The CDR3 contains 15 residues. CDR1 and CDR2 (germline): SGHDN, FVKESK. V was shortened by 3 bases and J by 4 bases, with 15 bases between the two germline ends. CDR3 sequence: CASSHLQGGGTEAFF. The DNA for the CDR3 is TGTGCCAGCAGCCACCTACAGGGTGGTGGCACTGAAGCTTTCTTT.

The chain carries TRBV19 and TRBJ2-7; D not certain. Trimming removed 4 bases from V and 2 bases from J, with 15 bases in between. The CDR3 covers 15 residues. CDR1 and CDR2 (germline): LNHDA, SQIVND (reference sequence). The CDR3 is CASSTHLEPAYEQYF. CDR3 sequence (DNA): TGTGCCAGTAGTACCCATCTAGAACCCGCCTACGAGCAGTACTTC.

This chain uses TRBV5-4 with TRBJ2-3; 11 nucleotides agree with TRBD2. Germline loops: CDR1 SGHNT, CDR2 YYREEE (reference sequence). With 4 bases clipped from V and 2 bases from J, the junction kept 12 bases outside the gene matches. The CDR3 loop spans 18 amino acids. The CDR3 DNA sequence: TGTGCCAGCAGCCCCTCAAACCGACTAGCGGGAACCACAGATACGCAGTATTTT. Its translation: CASSPSNRLAGTTDTQYF. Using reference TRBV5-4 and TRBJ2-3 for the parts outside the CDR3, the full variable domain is ETGVTQSPTHLIKTRGQQVTLRCSSQSGHNTVSWYQQALGQGPQFIFQYYREEENGRGNFPPRFSGLQFPNYSSELNVNALELDDSALYLCASSPSNRLAGTTDTQYFGPGTRLTVL.

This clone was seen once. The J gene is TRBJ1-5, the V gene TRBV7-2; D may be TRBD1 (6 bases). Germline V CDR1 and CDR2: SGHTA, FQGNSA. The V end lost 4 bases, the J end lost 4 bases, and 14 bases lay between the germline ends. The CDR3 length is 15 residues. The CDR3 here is CASSSLLGANQPQHF. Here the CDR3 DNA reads TGTGCCAGCAGCTCCCTGTTGGGGGCAAATCAGCCCCAGCATTTT.

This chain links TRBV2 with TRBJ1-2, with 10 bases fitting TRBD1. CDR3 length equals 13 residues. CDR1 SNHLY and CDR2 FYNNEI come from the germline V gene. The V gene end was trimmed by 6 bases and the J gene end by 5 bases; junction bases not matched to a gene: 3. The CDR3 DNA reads TGTGCCAGCAGCCGGGACAGGGGTTATGGCTACACCTTC. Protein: CASSRDRGYGYTF. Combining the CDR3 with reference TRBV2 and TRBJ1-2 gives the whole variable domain EPEVTQTPSHQVTQMGQEVILRCVPISNHLYFYWYRQILGQKVEFLVSFYNNEISEKSEIFDDQFSVERPDGSNFTLKIRSTKLEDSAMYFCASSRDRGYGYTFGSGTRLTVV.

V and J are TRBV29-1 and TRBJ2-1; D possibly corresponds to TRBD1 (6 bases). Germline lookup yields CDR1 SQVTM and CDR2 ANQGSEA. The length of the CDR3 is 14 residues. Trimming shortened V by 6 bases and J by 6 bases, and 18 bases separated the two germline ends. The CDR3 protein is CSVNPQGNSNEQFF. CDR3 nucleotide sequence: TGCAGCGTGAACCCACAGGGTAATTCCAATGAGCAGTTCTTC.

The CDR3 spells CASSQGTGGSNQPQHF. In DNA, the CDR3 is TGCGCCAGCAGCCAAGGGACAGGGGGTAGCAATCAGCCCCAGCATTTT. The chain has TRBV4-3 and TRBJ1-5, with 10 bases identical to TRBD1. The ends lost 1 base at V and 0 bases at J; junction bases unmatched: 0. Germline V lookup: CDR1 LGHNA, CDR2 YSLEER. The CDR3 spans 16 residues.

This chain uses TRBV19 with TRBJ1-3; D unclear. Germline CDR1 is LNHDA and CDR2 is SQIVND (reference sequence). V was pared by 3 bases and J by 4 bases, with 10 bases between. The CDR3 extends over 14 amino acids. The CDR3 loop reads CASSIALSGNTIYF. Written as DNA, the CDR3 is TGTGCCAGTAGTATCGCACTGTCGGGAAACACCATATATTTT.

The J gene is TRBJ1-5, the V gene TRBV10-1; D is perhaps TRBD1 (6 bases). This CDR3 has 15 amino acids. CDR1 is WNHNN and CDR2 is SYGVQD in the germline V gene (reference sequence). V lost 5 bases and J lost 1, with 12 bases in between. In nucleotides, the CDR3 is TGCGCCAGCAGTTACACAGGGAAAAGCAATCAGCCCCAGCATTTT. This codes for CASSYTGKSNQPQHF.

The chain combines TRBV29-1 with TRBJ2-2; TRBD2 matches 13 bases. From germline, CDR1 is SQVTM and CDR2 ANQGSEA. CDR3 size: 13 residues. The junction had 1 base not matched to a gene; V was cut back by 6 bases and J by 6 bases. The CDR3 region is CSVGLAGSGELFF. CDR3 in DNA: TGCAGCGTGGGACTAGCGGGATCCGGGGAGCTGTTTTTT.

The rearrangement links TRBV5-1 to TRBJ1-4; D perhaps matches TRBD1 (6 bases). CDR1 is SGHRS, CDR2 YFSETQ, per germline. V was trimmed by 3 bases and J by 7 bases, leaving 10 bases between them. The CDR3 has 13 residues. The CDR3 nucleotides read TGCGCCAGCAGCTCGGGACATGCTGAAAAACTGTTTTTT. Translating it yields CASSSGHAEKLFF.

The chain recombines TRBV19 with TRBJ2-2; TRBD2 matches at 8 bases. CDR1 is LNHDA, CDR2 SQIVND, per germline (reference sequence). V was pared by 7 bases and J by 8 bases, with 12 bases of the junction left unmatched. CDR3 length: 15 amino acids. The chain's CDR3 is CASNRAGGKKGELFF. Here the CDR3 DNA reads TGTGCCAGTAACCGGGCGGGGGGAAAGAAAGGGGAGCTGTTTTTT.

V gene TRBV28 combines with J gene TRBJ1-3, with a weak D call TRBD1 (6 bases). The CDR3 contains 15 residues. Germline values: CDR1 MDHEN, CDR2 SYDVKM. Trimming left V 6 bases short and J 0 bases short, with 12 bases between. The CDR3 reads CASRGYRDSGNTIYF. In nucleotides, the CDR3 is TGTGCCAGCAGAGGATACAGGGACTCTGGAAACACCATATATTTT.

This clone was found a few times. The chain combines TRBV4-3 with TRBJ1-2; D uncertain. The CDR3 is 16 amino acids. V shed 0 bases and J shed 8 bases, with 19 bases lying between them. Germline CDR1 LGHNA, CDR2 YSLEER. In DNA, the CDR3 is TGCGCCAGCAGCCAAGATTATGGGAGATCAGTGGGCGGCTACACCTTC. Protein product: CASSQDYGRSVGGYTF.

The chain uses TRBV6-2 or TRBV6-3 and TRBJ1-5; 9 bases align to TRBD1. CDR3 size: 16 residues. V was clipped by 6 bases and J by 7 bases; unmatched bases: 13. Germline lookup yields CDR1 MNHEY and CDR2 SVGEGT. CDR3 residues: CASSATTGGFGQPQHF. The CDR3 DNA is TGTGCCAGCAGCGCCACGACAGGGGGGTTTGGGCAGCCCCAGCATTTT.

The CDR3 bases are TGTGCCAGCAGGCCGCTTAGGGGCAATGAGCAGTTCTTC. Translation gives CASRPLRGNEQFF. This sequence joins TRBV7-2 and TRBJ2-1; tentatively, D is TRBD1 (5 bases). The length of the CDR3 is 13 residues. The germline V gene has CDR1 SGHTA and CDR2 FQGNSA. V was trimmed by 6 bases and J by 6 bases, leaving 12 bases between them.

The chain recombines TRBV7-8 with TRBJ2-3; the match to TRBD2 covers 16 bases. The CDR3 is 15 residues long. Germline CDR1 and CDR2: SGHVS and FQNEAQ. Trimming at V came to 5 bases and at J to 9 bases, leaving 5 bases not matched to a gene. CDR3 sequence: CASSGEGLAGGTQYF. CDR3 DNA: TGTGCCAGCAGCGGCGAGGGACTAGCGGGGGGGACGCAGTATTTT.

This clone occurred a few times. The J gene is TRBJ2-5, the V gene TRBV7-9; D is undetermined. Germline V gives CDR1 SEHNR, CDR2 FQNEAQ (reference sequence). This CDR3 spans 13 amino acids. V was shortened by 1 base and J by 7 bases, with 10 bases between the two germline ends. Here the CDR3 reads CASSLGTPGTQYF. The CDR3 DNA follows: TGTGCCAGCAGCTTAGGAACTCCAGGGACCCAGTACTTC.

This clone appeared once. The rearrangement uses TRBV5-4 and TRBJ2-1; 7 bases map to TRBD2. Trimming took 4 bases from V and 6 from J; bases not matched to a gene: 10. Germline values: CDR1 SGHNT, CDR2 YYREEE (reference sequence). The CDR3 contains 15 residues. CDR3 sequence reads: CASSPLGGSSNEQFF. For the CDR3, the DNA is TGTGCCAGCAGCCCTCTAGGCGGGAGTAGCAATGAGCAGTTCTTC.

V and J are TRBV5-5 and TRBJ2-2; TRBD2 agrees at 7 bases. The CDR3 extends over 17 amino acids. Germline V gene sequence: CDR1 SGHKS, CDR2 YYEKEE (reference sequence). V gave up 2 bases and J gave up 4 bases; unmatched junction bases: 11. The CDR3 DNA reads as TGTGCCAGCAGCTTCGTTTTAGCCAGGGAGGGCACCGGGGAGCTGTTTTTT. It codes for CASSFVLAREGTGELFF.

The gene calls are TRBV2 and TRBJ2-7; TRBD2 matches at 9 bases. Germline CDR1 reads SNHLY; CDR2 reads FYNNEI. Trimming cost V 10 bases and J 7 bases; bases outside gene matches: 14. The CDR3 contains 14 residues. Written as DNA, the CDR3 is TGTGCCACCAGACTAGCGGCGCAGGAGCGGGAGCAGTACTTC. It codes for CATRLAAQEREQYF.

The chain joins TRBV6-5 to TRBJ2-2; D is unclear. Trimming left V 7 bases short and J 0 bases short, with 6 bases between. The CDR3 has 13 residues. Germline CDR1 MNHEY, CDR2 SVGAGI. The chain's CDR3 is CASTTPNTGELFF. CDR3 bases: TGTGCCAGCACGACTCCGAACACCGGGGAGCTGTTTTTT.

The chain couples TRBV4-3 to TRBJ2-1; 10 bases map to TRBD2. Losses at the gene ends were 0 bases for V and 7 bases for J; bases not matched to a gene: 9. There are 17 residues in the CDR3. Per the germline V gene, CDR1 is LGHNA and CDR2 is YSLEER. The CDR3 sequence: CASSQDWTSGLENEQFF. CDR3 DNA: TGCGCCAGCAGCCAAGATTGGACTAGCGGCCTTGAGAATGAGCAGTTCTTC.

This chain's CDR3 is CASSSPGFGQFF. DNA of the CDR3: TGTGCCAGCAGCTCACCAGGGTTCGGGCAGTTCTTC. The chain links TRBV9 to TRBJ2-1; a possible D gene is TRBD1 (5 bases). The CDR3 totals 12 residues. The V end lost 4 bases, the J end lost 12 bases, and 14 bases lay between the germline ends. Germline V gene sequence: CDR1 SGDLS, CDR2 YYNGEE.

CDR3 nucleotides: TGTGCCAGCAGCACTCTCCGGCCGGGTTCTCAGGGCTCCTACGAGCAGTACTTC. Translation gives CASSTLRPGSQGSYEQYF. The chain joins TRBV21-1 to TRBJ2-7; TRBD1, the table's D call, lacks a check against the DNA. TRBV21-1 is labeled a pseudogene. The CDR3 runs 18 residues.

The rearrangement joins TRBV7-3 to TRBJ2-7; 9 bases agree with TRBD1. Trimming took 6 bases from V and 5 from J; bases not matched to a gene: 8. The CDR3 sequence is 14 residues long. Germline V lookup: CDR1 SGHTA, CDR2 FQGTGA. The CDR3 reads CASSPDRGSHEQYF. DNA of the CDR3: TGTGCCAGCAGTCCGGACAGGGGTTCCCACGAGCAGTACTTC.